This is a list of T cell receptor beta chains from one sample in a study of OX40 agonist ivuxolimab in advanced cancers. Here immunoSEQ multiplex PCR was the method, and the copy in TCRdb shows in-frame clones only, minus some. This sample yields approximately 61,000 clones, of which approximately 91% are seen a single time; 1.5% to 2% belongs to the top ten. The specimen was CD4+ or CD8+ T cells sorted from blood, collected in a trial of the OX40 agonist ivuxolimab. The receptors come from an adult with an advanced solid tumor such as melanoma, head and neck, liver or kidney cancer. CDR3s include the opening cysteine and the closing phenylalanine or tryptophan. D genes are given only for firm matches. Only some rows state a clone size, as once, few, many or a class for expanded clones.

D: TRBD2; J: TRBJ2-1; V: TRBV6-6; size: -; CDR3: CASSQATSGRRSEQFF; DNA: TGTGCCAGCAGCCAGGCTACTAGCGGGAGACGCAGTGAGCAGTTCTTC
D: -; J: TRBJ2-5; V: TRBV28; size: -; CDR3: CASSLSYQETQYF; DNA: TGTGCCAGCAGTTTGAGCTACCAAGAGACCCAGTACTTC
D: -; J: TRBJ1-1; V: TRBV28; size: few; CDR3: CASSSGQRLGAFF; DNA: TGTGCCAGCAGTTCAGGACAGAGGCTGGGAGCTTTCTTT
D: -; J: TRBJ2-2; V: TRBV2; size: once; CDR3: CASSVAQSYTGELFF; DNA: TGTGCCAGCAGTGTGGCACAGTCATACACCGGGGAGCTGTTTTTT
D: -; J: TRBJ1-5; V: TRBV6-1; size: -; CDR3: CASSRGQQEQPQHF; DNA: TGTGCCAGCAGCCGCGGACAGCAGGAACAGCCCCAGCATTTT
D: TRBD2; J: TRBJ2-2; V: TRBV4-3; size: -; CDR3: CASSQESLAGGANTGELFF; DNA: TGCGCCAGCAGCCAAGAATCACTAGCGGGGGGCGCGAACACCGGGGAGCTGTTTTTT
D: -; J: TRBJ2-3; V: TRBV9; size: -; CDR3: CASSTLGIGADTQYF; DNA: TGTGCCAGCAGCACCCTAGGGATTGGGGCAGATACGCAGTATTTT
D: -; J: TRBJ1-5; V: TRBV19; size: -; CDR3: CASSSLGWGEGLSNQPQHF; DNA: TGTGCCAGTAGTTCACTGGGTTGGGGGGAGGGTTTGAGCAATCAGCCCCAGCATTTT
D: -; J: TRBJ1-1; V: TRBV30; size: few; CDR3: CAWRPYLNTEAFF; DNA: TGTGCCTGGAGACCCTATTTGAACACTGAAGCTTTCTTT
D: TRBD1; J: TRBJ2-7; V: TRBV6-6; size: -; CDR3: CASATGQGGYEQYF; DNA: TGTGCCAGCGCGACGGGACAGGGGGGTTACGAGCAGTACTTC
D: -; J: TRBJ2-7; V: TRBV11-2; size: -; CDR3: CASSLILREEQYF; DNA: TGTGCCAGCAGCTTAATCTTAAGGGAAGAGCAGTACTTC
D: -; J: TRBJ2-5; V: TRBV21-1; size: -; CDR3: CASSKAGYREETQYF; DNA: TGTGCCAGCAGCAAAGCAGGGTACAGGGAAGAGACCCAGTACTTC
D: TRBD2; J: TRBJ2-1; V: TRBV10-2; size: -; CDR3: CASVAGGSYNEQFF; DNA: TGCGCCAGCGTAGCGGGAGGATCCTACAATGAGCAGTTCTTC
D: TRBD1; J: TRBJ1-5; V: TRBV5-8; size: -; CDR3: CASSKDRGGNQPQHF; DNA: TGTGCCAGCAGCAAGGACAGGGGTGGCAATCAGCCCCAGCATTTT
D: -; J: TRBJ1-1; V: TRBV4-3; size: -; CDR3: CASSQDYKNTEAFF; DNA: TGCGCCAGCAGCCAAGATTACAAGAACACTGAAGCTTTCTTT
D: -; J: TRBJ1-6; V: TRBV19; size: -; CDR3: CASSIGADSPLHF; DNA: TGTGCCAGTAGTATAGGTGCAGATTCACCCCTCCACTTT
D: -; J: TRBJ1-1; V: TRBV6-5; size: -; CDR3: CASSYGKNTEAFF; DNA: TGTGCCAGCAGTTACGGCAAGAACACTGAAGCTTTCTTT
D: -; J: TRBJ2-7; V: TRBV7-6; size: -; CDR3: CASSLRGAGEQYF; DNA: TGTGCCAGCAGCTTACGGGGGGCCGGCGAGCAGTACTTC
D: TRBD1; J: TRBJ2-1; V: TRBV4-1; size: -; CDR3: CASAQRKGASYNEQFF; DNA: TGCGCCAGCGCCCAAAGGAAGGGGGCTTCCTACAATGAGCAGTTCTTC
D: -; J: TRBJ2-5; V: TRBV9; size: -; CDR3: CASSVGPQETQYF; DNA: TGTGCCAGCAGCGTGGGCCCCCAAGAGACCCAGTACTTC
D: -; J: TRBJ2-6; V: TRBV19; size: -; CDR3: CASSGRGTSGANVLTF; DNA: TGTGCCAGTAGTGGCAGGGGAACGTCTGGGGCCAACGTCCTGACTTTC